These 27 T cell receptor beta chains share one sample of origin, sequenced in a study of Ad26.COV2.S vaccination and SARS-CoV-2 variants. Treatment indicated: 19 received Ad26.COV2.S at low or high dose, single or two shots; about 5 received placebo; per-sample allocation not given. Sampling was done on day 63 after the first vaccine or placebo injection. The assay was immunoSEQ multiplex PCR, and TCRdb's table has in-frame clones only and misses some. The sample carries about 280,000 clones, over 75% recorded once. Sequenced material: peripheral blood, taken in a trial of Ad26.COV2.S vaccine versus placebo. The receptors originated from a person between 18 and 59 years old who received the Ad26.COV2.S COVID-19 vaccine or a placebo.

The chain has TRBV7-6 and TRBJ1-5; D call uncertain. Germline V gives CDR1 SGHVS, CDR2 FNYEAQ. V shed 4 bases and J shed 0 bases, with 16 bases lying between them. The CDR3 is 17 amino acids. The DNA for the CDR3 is TGTGCCAGCAGCTCTGCCCCCGGACGGGTTAGCAATCAGCCCCAGCATTTT. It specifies CASSSAPGRVSNQPQHF.

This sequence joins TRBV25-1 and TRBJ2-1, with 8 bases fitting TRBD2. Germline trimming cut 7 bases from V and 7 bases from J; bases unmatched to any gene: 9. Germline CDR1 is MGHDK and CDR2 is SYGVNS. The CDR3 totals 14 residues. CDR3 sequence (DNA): TGTGCCAGCACACCAGCGGGAGTCGTGAATGAGCAGTTCTTC. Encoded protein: CASTPAGVVNEQFF.

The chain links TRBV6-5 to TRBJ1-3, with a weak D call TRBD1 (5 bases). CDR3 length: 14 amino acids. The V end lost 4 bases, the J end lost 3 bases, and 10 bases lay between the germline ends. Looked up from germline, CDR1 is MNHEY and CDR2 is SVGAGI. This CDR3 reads CASSFDQGGNTIYF. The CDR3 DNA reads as TGTGCCAGCAGTTTCGACCAGGGTGGAAACACCATATATTTT.

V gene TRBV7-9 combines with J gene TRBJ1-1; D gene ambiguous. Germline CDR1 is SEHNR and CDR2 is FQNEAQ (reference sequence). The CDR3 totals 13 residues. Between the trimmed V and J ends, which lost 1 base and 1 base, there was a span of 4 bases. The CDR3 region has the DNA TGTGCCAGCAGCTTAGAGGCGAACACTGAAGCTTTCTTT. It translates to CASSLEANTEAFF.

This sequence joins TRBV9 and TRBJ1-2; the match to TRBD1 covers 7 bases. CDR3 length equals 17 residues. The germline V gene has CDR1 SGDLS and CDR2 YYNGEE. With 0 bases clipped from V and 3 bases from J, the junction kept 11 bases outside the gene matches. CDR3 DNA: TGTGCCAGCAGCGTAGTATCGTCGGACAGGAGATACTATGGCTACACCTTC. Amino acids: CASSVVSSDRRYYGYTF.

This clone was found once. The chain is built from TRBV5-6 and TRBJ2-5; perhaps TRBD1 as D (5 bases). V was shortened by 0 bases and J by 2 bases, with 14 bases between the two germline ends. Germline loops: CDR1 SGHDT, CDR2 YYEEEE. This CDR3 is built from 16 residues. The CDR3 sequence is CASSLGQGAEQETQYF. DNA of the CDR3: TGTGCCAGCAGCTTGGGGCAGGGTGCCGAACAAGAGACCCAGTACTTC.

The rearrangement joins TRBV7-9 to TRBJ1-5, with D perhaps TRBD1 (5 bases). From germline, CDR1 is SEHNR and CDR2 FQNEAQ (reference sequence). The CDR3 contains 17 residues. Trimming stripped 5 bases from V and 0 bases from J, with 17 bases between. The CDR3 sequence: CASSPRDGTNSNQPQHF. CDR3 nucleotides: TGTGCCAGCAGCCCACGGGACGGAACTAATAGCAATCAGCCCCAGCATTTT.

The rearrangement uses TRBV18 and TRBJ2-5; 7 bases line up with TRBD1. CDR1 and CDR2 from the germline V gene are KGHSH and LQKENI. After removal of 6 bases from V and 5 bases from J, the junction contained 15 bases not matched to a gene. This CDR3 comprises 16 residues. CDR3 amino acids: CASSQTGDPPRETQYF. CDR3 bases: TGTGCCAGCTCCCAAACAGGGGACCCACCCCGGGAGACCCAGTACTTC.

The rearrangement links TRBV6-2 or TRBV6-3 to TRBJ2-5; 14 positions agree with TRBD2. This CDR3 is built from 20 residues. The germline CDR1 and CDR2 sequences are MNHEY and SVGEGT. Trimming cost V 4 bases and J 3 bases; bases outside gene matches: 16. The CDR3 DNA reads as TGTGCCAGCAGTTCGTTCTGGAGACTAGCGGGGGGGATTGTCAAAGAGACCCAGTACTTC. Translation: CASSSFWRLAGGIVKETQYF.

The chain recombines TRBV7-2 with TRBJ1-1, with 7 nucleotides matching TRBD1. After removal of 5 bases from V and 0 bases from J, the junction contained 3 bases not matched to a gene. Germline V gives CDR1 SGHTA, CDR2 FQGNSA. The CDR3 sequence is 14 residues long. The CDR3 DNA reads TGTGCCAGCAGCCCGGACAGGTTGAACACTGAAGCTTTCTTT. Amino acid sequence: CASSPDRLNTEAFF.

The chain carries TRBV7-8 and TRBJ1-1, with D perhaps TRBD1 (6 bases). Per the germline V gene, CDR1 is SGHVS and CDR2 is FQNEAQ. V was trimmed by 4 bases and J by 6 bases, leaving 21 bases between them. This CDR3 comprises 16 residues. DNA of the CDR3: TGTGCCAGCAGCTCAAGGGCCCGGGGGAAGGGGGCTGAAGCTTTCTTT. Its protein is CASSSRARGKGAEAFF.

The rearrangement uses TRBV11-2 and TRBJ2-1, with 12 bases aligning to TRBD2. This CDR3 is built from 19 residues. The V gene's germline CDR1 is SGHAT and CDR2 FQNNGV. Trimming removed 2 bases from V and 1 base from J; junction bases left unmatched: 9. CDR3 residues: CASSLLASGGARSYNEQFF. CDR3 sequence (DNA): TGTGCCAGCAGCTTATTGGCTAGCGGGGGGGCCAGGTCCTACAATGAGCAGTTCTTC.

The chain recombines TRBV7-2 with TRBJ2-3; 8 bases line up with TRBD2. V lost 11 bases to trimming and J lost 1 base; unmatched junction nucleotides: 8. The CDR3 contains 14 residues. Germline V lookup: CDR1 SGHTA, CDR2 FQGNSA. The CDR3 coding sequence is TGTGCCGGCGGCCTAGCGGGCCGCACAGATACGCAGTATTTT. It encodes CAGGLAGRTDTQYF.

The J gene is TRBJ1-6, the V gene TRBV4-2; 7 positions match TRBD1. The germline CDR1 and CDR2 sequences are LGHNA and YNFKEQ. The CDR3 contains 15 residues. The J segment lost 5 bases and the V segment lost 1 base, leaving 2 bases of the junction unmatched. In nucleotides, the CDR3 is TGTGCCAGCAGCCAAGGGACAGGAGATAATTCACCCCTCCACTTT. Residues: CASSQGTGDNSPLHF.

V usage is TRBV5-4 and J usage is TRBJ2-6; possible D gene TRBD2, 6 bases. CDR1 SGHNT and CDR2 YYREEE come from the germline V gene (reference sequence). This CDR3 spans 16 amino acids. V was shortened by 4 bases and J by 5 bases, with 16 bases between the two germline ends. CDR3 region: CASSEVGGVRANVLTF. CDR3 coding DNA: TGTGCCAGCAGCGAGGTAGGCGGGGTTAGGGCCAACGTCCTGACTTTC.

CDR3 region: CATGQGPPQETQYF. The DNA for the CDR3 is TGTGCCACCGGACAGGGACCCCCTCAAGAGACCCAGTACTTC. The V and J genes are TRBV5-4 and TRBJ2-5, with 8 bases fitting TRBD1. The CDR3 has 14 amino acids. Germline CDR1 SGHNT, CDR2 YYREEE (reference sequence). Unmatched junction bases numbered 9, after V lost 9 bases and J lost 2 bases.

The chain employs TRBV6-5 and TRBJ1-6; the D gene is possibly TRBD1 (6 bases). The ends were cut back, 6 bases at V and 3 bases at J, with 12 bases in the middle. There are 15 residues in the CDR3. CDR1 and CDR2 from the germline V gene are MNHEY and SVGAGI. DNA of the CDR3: TGTGCCAGCAGACAGGGCCTTGACTATAATTCACCCCTCCACTTT. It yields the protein CASRQGLDYNSPLHF.

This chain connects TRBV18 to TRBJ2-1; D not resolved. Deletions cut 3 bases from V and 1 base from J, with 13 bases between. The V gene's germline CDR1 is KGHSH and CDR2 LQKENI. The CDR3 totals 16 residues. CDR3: CASSPLGLLSYNEQFF. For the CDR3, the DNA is TGTGCCAGCTCACCCTTAGGCCTCCTATCCTACAATGAGCAGTTCTTC.

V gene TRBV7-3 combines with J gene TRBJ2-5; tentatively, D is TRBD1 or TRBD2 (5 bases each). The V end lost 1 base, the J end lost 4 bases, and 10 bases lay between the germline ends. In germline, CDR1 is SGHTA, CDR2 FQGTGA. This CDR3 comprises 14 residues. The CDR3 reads CASSLIGAGETQYF. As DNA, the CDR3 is TGTGCCAGCAGCTTAATAGGGGCGGGAGAGACCCAGTACTTC.

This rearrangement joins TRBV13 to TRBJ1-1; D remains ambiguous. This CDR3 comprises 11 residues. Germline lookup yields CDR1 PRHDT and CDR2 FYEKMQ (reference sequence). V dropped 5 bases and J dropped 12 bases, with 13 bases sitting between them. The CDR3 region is CASSDVLEPFF. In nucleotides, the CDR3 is TGTGCCAGCAGCGATGTTCTGGAACCTTTCTTT.

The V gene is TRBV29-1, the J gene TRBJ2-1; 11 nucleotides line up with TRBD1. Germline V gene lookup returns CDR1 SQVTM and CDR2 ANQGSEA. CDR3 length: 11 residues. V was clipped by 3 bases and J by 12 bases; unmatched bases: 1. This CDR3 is CSVEDRGPQFF. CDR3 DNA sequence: TGCAGCGTTGAGGACAGGGGGCCGCAGTTCTTC.

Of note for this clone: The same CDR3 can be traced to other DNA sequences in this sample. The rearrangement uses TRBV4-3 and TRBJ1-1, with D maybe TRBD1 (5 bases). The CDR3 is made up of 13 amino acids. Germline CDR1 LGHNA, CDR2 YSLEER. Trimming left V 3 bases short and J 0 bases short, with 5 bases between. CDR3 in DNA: TGCGCCAGCAGCCAGACAGTGAACACTGAAGCTTTCTTT. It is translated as CASSQTVNTEAFF.

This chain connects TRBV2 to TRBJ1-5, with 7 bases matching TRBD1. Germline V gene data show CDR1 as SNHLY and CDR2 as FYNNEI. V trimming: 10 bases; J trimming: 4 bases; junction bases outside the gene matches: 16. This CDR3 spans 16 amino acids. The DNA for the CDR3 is TGTGCCATTAAAATCCATCAACAGGGGCTGAATCAGCCCCAGCATTTT. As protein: CAIKIHQQGLNQPQHF.

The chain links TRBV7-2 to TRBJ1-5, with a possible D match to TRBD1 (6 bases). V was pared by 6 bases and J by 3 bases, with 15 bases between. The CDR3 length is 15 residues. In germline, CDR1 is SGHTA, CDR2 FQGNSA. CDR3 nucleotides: TGTGCCAGCAGTATAGGAGGGGGGCCCAATCAGCCCCAGCATTTT. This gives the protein CASSIGGGPNQPQHF.

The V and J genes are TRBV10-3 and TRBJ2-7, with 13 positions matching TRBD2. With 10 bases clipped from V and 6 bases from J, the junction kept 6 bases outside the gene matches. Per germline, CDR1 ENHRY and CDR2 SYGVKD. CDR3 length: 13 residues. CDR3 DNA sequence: TGTGCCAGCACTAGCGGGAGGGAAGGCGAGCAGTACTTC. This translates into CASTSGREGEQYF.

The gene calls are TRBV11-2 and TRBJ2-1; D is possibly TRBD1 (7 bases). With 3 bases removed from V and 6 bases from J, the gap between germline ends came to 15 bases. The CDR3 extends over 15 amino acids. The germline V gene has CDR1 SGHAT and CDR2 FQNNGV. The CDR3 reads CASSFLTGTFNEQFF. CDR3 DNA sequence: TGTGCCAGCAGCTTCCTGACAGGGACTTTCAATGAGCAGTTCTTC.

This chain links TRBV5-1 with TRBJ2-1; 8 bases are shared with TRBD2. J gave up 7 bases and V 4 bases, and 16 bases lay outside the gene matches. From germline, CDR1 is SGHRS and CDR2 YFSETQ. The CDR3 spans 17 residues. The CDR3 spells CASSHASRAGGSNEQFF. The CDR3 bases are TGCGCCAGCAGCCATGCGTCTCGGGCGGGGGGCTCAAATGAGCAGTTCTTC. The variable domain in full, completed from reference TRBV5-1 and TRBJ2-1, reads KAGVTQTPRYLIKTRGQQVTLSCSPISGHRSVSWYQQTPGQGLQFLFEYFSETQRNKGNFPGRFSGRQFSNSRSEMNVSTLELGDSALYLCASSHASRAGGSNEQFFGPGTRLTVL.